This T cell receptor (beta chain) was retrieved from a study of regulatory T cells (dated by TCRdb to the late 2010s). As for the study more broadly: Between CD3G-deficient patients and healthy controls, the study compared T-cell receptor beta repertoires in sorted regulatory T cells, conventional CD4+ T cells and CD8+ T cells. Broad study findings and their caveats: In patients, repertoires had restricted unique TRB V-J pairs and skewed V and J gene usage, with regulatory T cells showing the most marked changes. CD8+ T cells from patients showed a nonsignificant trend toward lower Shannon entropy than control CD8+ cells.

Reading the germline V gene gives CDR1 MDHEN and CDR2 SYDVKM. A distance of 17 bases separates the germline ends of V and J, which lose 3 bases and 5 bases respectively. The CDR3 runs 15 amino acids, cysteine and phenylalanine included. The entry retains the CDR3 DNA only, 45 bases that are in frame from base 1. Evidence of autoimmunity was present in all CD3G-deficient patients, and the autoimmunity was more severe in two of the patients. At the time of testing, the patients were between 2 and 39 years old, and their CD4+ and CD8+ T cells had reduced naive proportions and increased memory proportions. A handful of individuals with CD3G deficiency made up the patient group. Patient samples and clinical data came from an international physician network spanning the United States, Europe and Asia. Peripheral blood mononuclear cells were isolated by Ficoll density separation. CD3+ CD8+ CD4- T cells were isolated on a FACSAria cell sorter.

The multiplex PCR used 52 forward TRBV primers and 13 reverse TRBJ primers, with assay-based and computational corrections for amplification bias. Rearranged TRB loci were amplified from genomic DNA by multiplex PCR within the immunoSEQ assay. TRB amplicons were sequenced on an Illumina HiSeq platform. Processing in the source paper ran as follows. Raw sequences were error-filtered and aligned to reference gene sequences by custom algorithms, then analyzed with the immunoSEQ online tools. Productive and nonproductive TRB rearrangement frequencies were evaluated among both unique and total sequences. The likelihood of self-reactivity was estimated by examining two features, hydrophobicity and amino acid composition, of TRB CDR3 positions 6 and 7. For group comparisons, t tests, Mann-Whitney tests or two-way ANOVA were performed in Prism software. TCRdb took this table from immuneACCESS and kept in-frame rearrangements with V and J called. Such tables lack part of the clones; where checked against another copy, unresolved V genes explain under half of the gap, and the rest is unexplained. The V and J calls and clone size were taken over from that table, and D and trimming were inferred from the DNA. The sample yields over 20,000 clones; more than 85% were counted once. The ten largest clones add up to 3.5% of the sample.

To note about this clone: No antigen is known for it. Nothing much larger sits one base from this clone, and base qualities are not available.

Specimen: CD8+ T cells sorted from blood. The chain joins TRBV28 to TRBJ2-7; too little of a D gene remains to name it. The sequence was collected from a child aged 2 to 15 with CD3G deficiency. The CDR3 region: CASSFRYGEFHEQYF. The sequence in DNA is TGTGCCAGCAGTTTTCGGTATGGGGAATTCCACGAGCAGTACTTC.